This TCR beta chain was sequenced for a study of blood T cells in healthy people across ages. Germline loops: CDR1 SGHRS, CDR2 YFSETQ. The CDR3 is 14 amino acids. Germline trimming cut 7 bases from V and 0 bases from J; bases unmatched to any gene: 4. PCR was performed a second time for about 7 to 12 cycles using a sample-barcoded 5' primer and a J-beta primer mix. Every cDNA was tagged by a template-switch adaptor with 12 random nucleotides. A single record per CDR3 protein comes from TCRdb applying MiXCR to the 5' RACE reads. The sample has about a million distinct CDR3 sequences; 35% to 45% are singletons. This clonotype appeared a few times.

This clonotype originated in a man aged 18-30 years in good health. V usage is TRBV5-1 and J usage is TRBJ2-3; 8 bases align to TRBD2. Material: blood. CDR3 coding DNA: TGCGCCAGCCGACTAGCGTTTAGCACAGATACGCAGTATTTT. Its protein is CASRLAFSTDTQYF.